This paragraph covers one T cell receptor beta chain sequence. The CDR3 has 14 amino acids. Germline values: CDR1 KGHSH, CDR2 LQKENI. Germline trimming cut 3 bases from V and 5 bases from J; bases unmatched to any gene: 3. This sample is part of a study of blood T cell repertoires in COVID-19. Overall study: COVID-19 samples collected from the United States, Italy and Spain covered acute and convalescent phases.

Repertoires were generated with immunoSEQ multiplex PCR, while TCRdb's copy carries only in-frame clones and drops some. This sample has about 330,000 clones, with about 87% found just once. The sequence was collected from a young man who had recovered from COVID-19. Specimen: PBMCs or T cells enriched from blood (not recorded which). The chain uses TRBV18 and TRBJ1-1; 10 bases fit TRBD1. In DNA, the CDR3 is TGTGCCAGCTCACCCAGGGACAGGGGTACTGAAGCTTTCTTT. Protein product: CASSPRDRGTEAFF.